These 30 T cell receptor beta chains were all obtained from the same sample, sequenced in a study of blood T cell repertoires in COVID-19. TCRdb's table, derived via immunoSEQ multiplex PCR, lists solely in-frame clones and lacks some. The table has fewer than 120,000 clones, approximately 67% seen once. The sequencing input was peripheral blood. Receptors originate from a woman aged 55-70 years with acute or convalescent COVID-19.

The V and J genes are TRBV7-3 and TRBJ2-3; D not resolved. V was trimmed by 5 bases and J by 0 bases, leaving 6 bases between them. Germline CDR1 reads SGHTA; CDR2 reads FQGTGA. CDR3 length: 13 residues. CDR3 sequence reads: CASSPTSTDTQYF. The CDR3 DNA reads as TGTGCCAGCAGCCCAACTAGCACAGATACGCAGTATTTT.

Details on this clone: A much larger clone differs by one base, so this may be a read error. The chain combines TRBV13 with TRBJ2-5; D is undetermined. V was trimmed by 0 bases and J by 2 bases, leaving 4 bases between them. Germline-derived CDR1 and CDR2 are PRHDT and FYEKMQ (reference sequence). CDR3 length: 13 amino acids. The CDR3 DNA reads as TGTGCCAGCAGCTTAGGACAGCAAGAGACCCAGTACTTC. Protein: CASSLGQQETQYF.

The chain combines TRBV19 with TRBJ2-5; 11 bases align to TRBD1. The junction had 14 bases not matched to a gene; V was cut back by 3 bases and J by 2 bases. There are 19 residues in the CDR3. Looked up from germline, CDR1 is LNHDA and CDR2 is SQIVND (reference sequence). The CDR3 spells CASSIQQPRTGGPQETQYF. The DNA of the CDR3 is TGTGCCAGTAGTATCCAACAGCCGCGGACAGGGGGCCCTCAAGAGACCCAGTACTTC.

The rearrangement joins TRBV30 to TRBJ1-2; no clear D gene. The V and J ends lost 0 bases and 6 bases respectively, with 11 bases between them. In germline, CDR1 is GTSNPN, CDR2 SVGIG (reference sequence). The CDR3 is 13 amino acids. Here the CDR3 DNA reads TGTGCCTGGAGTGTAAGAGGGTTTAATGGCTACACCTTC. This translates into CAWSVRGFNGYTF.

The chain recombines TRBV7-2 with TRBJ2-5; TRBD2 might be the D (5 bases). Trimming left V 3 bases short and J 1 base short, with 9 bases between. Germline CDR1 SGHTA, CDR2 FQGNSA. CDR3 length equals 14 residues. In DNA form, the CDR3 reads TGTGCCAGCAGCTTCCCCGGGATCCAAGAGACCCAGTACTTC. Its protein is CASSFPGIQETQYF. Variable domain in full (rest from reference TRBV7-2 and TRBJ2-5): GAGVSQSPSNKVTEKGKDVELRCDPISGHTALYWYRQSLGQGLEFLIYFQGNSAPDKSGLPSDRFSAERTGGSVSTLTIQRTQQEDSAVYLCASSFPGIQETQYFGPGTRLLVL.

CDR3 sequence: CASRGQPDTEAFF. The CDR3 nucleotides are TGTGCCAGCAGAGGACAGCCAGACACTGAAGCTTTCTTT. The chain joins TRBV6-5 to TRBJ1-1; D is possibly TRBD1 (6 bases). The V end lost 6 bases, the J end lost 3 bases, and 11 bases lay between the germline ends. CDR3 length: 13 amino acids. Germline V gives CDR1 MNHEY, CDR2 SVGAGI.

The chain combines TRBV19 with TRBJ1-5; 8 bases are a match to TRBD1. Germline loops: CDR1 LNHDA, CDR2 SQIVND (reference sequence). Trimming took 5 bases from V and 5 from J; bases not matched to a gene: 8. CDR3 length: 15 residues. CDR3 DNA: TGTGCCAGTAGTCCCGACAGGGGATTTCATCAGCCCCAGCATTTT. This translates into CASSPDRGFHQPQHF. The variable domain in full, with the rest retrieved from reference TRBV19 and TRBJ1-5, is DGGITQSPKYLFRKEGQNVTLSCEQNLNHDAMYWYRQDPGQGLRLIYYSQIVNDFQKGDIAEGYSVSREKKESFPLTVTSAQKNPTAFYLCASSPDRGFHQPQHFGDGTRLSIL.

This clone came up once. The CDR3 spells CASSSGDRTYEQYF. The CDR3 region has the DNA TGTGCCAGCAGTTCAGGGGACAGGACCTACGAGCAGTACTTC. The chain recombines TRBV28 with TRBJ2-7; 8 nucleotides match TRBD1. The germline V gene encodes CDR1 MDHEN and CDR2 SYDVKM. This CDR3 region has 14 residues. Trimming cost V 4 bases and J 2 bases; bases outside gene matches: 4. Using reference TRBV28 and TRBJ2-7 for the parts outside the CDR3, the full variable domain is DVKVTQSSRYLVKRTGEKVFLECVQDMDHENMFWYRQDPGLGLRLIYFSYDVKMKEKGDIPEGYSVSREKKERFSLILESASTNQTSMYLCASSSGDRTYEQYFGPGTRLTVT.

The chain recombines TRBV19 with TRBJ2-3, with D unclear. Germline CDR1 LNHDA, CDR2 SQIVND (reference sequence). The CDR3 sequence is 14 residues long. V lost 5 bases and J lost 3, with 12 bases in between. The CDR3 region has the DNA TGTGCCAGTAGTCTGCGGCCGAGAACAGATACGCAGTATTTT. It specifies CASSLRPRTDTQYF.

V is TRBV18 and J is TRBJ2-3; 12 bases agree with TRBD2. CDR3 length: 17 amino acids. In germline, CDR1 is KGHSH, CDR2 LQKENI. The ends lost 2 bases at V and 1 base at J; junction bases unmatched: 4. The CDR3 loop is CASSPYWTSGGTDTQYF. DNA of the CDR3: TGTGCCAGCTCACCATATTGGACTAGCGGGGGCACAGATACGCAGTATTTT.

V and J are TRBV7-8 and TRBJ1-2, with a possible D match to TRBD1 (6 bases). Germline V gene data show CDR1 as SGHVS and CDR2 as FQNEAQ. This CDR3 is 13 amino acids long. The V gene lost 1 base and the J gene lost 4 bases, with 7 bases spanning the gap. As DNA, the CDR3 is TGTGCCAGCAGCTTAGGAGGGGGCTATGGCTACACCTTC. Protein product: CASSLGGGYGYTF.

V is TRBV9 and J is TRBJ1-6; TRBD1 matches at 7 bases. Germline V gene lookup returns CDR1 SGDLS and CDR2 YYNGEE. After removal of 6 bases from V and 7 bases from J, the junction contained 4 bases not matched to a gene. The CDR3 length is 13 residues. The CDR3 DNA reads TGTGCCAGCAACCCAGGGGGAAATTCACCCCTCCACTTT. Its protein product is CASNPGGNSPLHF.

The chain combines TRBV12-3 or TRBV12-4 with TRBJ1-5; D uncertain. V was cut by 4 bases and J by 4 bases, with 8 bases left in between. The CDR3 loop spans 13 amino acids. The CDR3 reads CASSSAGNQPQHF. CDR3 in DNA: TGTGCCAGCAGTTCGGCGGGGAATCAGCCCCAGCATTTT.

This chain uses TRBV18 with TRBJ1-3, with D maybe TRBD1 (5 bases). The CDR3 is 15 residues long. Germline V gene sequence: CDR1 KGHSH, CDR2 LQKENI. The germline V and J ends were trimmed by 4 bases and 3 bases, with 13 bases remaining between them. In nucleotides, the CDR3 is TGTGCCAGCTCACTCCCTGGGGGAGGTGGAAACACCATATATTTT. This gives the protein CASSLPGGGGNTIYF.

This CDR3 is CASSRGGGLSSYEQYF. As DNA, the CDR3 is TGTGCCAGCAGCCGGGGCGGGGGCCTAAGCTCCTACGAGCAGTACTTC. The J gene is TRBJ2-7, the V gene TRBV11-3; a possible D gene is TRBD2 (7 bases). The germline V gene has CDR1 SGHNT and CDR2 YENEEA. CDR3 length: 16 residues. The V and J ends lost 5 bases and 0 bases respectively, with 17 bases between them.

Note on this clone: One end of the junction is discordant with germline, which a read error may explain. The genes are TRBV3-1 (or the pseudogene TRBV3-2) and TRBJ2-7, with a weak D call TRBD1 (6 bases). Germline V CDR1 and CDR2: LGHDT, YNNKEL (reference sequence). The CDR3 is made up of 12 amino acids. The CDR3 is CASSQGWGTNNF. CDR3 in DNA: TGTGCCAGCAGCCAAGGGTGGGGGACAAATAACTTC.

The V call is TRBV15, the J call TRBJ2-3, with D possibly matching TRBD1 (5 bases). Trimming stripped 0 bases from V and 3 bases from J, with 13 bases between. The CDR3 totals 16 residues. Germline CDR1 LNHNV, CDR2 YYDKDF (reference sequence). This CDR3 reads CATSRDGRGTTDTQYF. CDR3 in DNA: TGTGCCACCAGCAGAGATGGAAGGGGTACGACAGATACGCAGTATTTT.

As DNA, the CDR3 is TGTGCCACCAGCAGTGAGAGGGGGCGGGGATATCAGCCCCAGCATTTT. As protein: CATSSERGRGYQPQHF. The chain is built from TRBV15 and TRBJ1-5, with 7 bases aligning to TRBD1. The CDR3 extends over 16 amino acids. Germline lookup yields CDR1 LNHNV and CDR2 YYDKDF (reference sequence). Losses at the gene ends were 3 bases for V and 5 bases for J; bases not matched to a gene: 10. Variable domain in full (rest from reference TRBV15 and TRBJ1-5): DAMVIQNPRYQVTQFGKPVTLSCSQTLNHNVMYWYQQKSSQAPKLLFHYYDKDFNNEADTPDNFQSRRPNTSFCFLDIRSPGLGDTAMYLCATSSERGRGYQPQHFGDGTRLSIL.

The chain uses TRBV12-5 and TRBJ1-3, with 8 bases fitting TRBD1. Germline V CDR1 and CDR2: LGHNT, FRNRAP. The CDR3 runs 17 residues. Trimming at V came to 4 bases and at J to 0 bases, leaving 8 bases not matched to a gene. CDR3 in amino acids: CASGSPGQDGSGNTIYF. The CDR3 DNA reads TGTGCTAGTGGTTCGCCGGGACAGGATGGCTCTGGAAACACCATATATTTT. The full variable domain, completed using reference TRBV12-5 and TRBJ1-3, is DARVTQTPRHKVTEMGQEVTMRCQPILGHNTVFWYRQTMMQGLELLAYFRNRAPLDDSGMPKDRFSAEMPDATLATLKIQPSEPRDSAVYFCASGSPGQDGSGNTIYFGEGSWLTVV.

CDR3 amino acids: CASTNRDNSPLHF. CDR3 nucleotides: TGTGCCAGCACGAACAGGGATAATTCACCCCTCCACTTT. This rearrangement joins TRBV12-3 or TRBV12-4 to TRBJ1-6; maybe TRBD1 (6 bases). Trimming pared 7 bases from V and 5 bases from J, leaving 9 bases between. CDR3 size: 13 residues.

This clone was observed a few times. The DNA of the CDR3 is TGTGCCAGCAGTTACTCGGCGGTTTATAGCAATCAGCCCCAGCATTTT. Translating gives CASSYSAVYSNQPQHF. This chain links TRBV6-2 or TRBV6-3 with TRBJ1-5; no clear D gene. Germline assignment: CDR1 MNHEY and CDR2 SVGEGT. V was shortened by 0 bases and J by 0 bases, with 9 bases between the two germline ends. The CDR3 sequence is 16 residues long.

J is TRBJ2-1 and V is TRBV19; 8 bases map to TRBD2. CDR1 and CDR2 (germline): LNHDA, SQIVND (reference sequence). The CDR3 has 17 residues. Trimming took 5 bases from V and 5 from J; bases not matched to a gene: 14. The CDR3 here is CASSFKLAAINDNEQFF. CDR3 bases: TGTGCCAGTAGTTTCAAACTAGCGGCGATTAATGACAATGAGCAGTTCTTC.

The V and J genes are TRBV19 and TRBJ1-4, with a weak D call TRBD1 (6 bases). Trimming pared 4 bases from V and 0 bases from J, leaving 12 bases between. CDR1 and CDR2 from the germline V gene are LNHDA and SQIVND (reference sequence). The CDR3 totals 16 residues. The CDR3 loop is CASSNPDRTTNEKLFF. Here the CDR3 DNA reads TGTGCCAGTAGTAACCCCGACAGGACAACTAATGAAAAACTGTTTTTT.

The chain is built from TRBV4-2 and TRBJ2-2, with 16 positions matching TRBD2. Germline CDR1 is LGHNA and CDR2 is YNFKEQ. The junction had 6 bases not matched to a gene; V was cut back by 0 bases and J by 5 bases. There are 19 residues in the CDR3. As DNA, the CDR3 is TGTGCCAGCAGCCAAGAGGGACTAGCGGGGGGGCTGAATACCGGGGAGCTGTTTTTT. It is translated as CASSQEGLAGGLNTGELFF.

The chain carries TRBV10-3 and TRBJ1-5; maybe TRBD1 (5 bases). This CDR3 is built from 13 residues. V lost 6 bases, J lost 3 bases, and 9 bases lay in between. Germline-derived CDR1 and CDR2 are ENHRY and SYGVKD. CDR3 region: CAIRGQVNQPQHF. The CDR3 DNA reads TGTGCCATCAGGGGGCAGGTCAATCAGCCCCAGCATTTT.

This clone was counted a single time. CDR3 sequence: CASSPGTRPSSYNSPLHF. The DNA of the CDR3 is TGCGCCAGCAGCCCGGGGACACGTCCGAGCTCCTATAATTCACCCCTCCACTTT. The chain links TRBV5-1 to TRBJ1-6; possible D gene TRBD1, 6 bases. The CDR3 totals 18 residues. Per germline, CDR1 SGHRS and CDR2 YFSETQ. V lost 4 bases and J 0 bases, leaving 17 bases between the germline ends.

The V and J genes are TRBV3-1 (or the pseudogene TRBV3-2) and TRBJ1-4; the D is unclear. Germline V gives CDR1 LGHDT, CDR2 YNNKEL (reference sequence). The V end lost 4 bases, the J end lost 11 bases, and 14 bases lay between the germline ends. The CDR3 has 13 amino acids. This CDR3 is CASSPEPTGKLFF. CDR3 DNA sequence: TGTGCCAGCAGCCCTGAGCCGACGGGGAAACTGTTTTTT.

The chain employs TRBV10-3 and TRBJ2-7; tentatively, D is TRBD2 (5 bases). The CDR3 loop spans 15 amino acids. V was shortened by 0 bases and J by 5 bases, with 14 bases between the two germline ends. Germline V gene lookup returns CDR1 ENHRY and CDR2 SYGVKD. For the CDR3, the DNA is TGTGCCATCAGTGAGTCGAGGGTTAGCGCCCACGAGCAGTACTTC. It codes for CAISESRVSAHEQYF.

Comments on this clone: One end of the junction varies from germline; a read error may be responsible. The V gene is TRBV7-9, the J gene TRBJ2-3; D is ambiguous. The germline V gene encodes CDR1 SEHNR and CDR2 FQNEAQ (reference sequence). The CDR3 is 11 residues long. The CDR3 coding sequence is TGTGCCAGCAGCTTTCTCGGCGCGGTGCAATTT. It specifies CASSFLGAVQF.

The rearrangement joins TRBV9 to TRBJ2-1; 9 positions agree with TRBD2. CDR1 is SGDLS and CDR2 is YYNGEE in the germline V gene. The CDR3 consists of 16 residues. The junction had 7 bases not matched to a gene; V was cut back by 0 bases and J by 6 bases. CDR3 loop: CASSVAMRGGTNEQFF. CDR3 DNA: TGTGCCAGCAGCGTAGCTATGCGGGGGGGGACCAATGAGCAGTTCTTC.